The next 27 T cell receptor beta chains were all read from a single sample in a study of CD8 T cells in ankylosing spondylitis (dated by TCRdb to 2015 to 2018). Study-level results and caveats: A TCR beta motif made up of several highly homologous amino acid variants appeared to be characteristic of blood from ankylosing spondylitis patients.

These receptors have no known antigen. The protocol used for the library was 5' RACE. The data were produced on an Illumina HiSeq 2500. TCRdb itself trimmed the public reads at Q25 with fastp, ran MiXCR and retained productive beta chains. Every CDR3 protein is listed once, alongside the most common genes and DNA of its rows. This sample holds some 240,000 distinct CDR3 sequences; 6% to 8.5% were observed only once. The top ten clones comprise 14% of the sample. Sequenced input: blood, either unsorted or a sorted T cell fraction (not recorded which). The receptors were sampled from a male donor with ankylosing spondylitis.

This clonotype was observed many times. The chain links TRBV29-1 to TRBJ1-3; unclear D gene. The germline V gene has CDR1 SQVTM and CDR2 ANQGSEA. The V end was cut by 5 bases, the J end by 0 bases, with 8 bases between. The CDR3 is 13 amino acids. The CDR3 here is CSVPGGSGNTIYF. CDR3 coding DNA: TGCAGCGTTCCCGGCGGCTCTGGAAACACCATATATTTT.

At least ten counts were recorded for this clonotype. The CDR3 protein is CASSLEGTSIYEQYF. CDR3 DNA: TGCGCCAGCAGCTTGGAGGGGACTAGCATCTACGAGCAGTACTTC. This chain uses TRBV5-1 with TRBJ2-7; 9 bases line up with TRBD2. V shed 0 bases, J shed 3 bases, and the junction held 4 bases outside the gene matches. There are 15 residues in the CDR3. The V gene's germline CDR1 is SGHRS and CDR2 YFSETQ.

This clonotype was observed many times. The rearrangement uses TRBV27 and TRBJ2-3; D unclear. The germline V gene encodes CDR1 MNHEY and CDR2 SMNVEV (reference sequence). This CDR3 is built from 15 residues. V gave up 3 bases and J gave up 0 bases, with 10 bases separating them. As DNA, the CDR3 is TGTGCCAGCAGTTTTAAGGACGGTAGCACAGATACGCAGTATTTT. Encoded protein: CASSFKDGSTDTQYF.

V and J are TRBV19 and TRBJ1-1; D not resolved. Germline V lookup: CDR1 LNHDA, CDR2 SQIVND (reference sequence). This CDR3 is built from 14 residues. V was clipped by 0 bases and J by 1 base, with 6 bases between them. This CDR3 reads CASSIERPNTEAFF. The CDR3 DNA reads as TGTGCCAGTAGTATAGAGAGGCCGAACACTGAAGCTTTCTTT.

This clonotype was seen ten or more times. This chain joins TRBV27 and TRBJ2-5; D is unclear. Deletions cut 7 bases from V and 6 bases from J, with 9 bases between. There are 11 residues in the CDR3. Germline V gene lookup returns CDR1 MNHEY and CDR2 SMNVEV (reference sequence). Here the CDR3 reads CASTRGKTQYF. CDR3 DNA: TGTGCCAGCACCCGCGGAAAGACCCAGTACTTC.

This clonotype was counted at least ten times. The V gene is TRBV15, the J gene TRBJ1-1; TRBD1 might be the D (6 bases). Germline CDR1 and CDR2: LNHNV and YYDKDF (reference sequence). The CDR3 totals 14 residues. V gave up 4 bases and J gave up 5 bases, with 14 bases separating them. CDR3 sequence: CATSTRTDKTEAFF. CDR3 sequence (DNA): TGTGCCACCAGCACCCGGACAGACAAAACTGAAGCTTTCTTT.

This clonotype came up many times. V usage is TRBV10-3 and J usage is TRBJ2-7; D gene uncertain. The V and J ends lost 2 bases and 3 bases respectively, with 5 bases between them. The germline gives CDR1 ENHRY, CDR2 SYGVKD. The CDR3 has 12 amino acids. In DNA form, the CDR3 reads TGTGCCATCAGTGAGACAGACTACGAGCAGTACTTC. It specifies CAISETDYEQYF.

This clonotype has only a few counts. The rearrangement links TRBV5-1 to TRBJ2-5; D uncertain. CDR1 and CDR2 (germline): SGHRS, YFSETQ. The V gene lost 4 bases and the J gene lost 5 bases, with 12 bases spanning the gap. CDR3 size: 13 residues. The DNA for the CDR3 is TGCGCCAGCAGCCCAGAGCCGAAGGAGACCCAGTACTTC. Protein: CASSPEPKETQYF.

This clonotype was counted between two and nine times. The gene calls are TRBV29-1 and TRBJ2-7, with 8 bases identical to TRBD1. J gave up 3 bases and V 4 bases, and 5 bases lay outside the gene matches. Germline V CDR1 and CDR2: SQVTM, ANQGSEA. The CDR3 sequence is 13 residues long. The CDR3: CSVGADRGYEQYF. The CDR3, as DNA: TGCAGCGTTGGAGCCGACAGGGGCTACGAGCAGTACTTC.

This clonotype was found a few times. J is TRBJ2-3 and V is TRBV19; D gene uncertain. From germline, CDR1 is LNHDA and CDR2 SQIVND (reference sequence). Trimming took off 3 bases at V and 4 bases at J, with 8 bases between the two ends. The CDR3 is 13 residues long. The CDR3 here is CASSIIWADTQYF. In nucleotides, the CDR3 is TGTGCCAGTAGTATCATCTGGGCAGATACGCAGTATTTT.

This clonotype has a single count. This sequence joins TRBV6-2 or TRBV6-3 and TRBJ1-1; no definite D call. The V end was cut by 8 bases, the J end by 0 bases, with 13 bases between. The germline V gene encodes CDR1 MNHEY and CDR2 SVGEGT. The CDR3 loop spans 14 amino acids. The DNA of the CDR3 is TGTGCCAGCGGGGTGACACTCATGAACACTGAAGCTTTCTTT. It yields the protein CASGVTLMNTEAFF.

The rearrangement uses TRBV7-9 and TRBJ1-4; D not certain. The CDR3 length is 14 residues. CDR1 is SEHNR, CDR2 FQNEAQ, per germline (reference sequence). Trimming shortened V by 0 bases and J by 5 bases, and 7 bases separated the two germline ends. The CDR3 sequence is CASSLAQENEKLFF. The CDR3 nucleotides are TGTGCCAGCAGCTTAGCGCAGGAGAATGAAAAACTGTTTTTT.

This clonotype appeared many times. The chain is built from TRBV7-9 and TRBJ2-2, with 7 bases aligning to TRBD1. Per the germline V gene, CDR1 is SEHNR and CDR2 is FQNEAQ (reference sequence). The CDR3 consists of 15 residues. The J segment lost 6 bases and the V segment lost 5 bases, leaving 9 bases of the junction unmatched. CDR3 DNA sequence: TGTGCCAGCAGCCCCCGGACAGGAATGGCCGGGGAGCTGTTTTTT. This translates into CASSPRTGMAGELFF.

This clonotype was seen many times. The chain carries TRBV13 and TRBJ2-7; D may be TRBD2 (6 bases). This CDR3 is 14 amino acids long. V dropped 6 bases and J dropped 5 bases, with 17 bases sitting between them. Per the germline V gene, CDR1 is PRHDT and CDR2 is FYEKMQ (reference sequence). The CDR3 nucleotides read TGTGCCAGCAGTCCGCCTTCGCGGGGCGACGAGCAGTACTTC. Translating gives CASSPPSRGDEQYF.

This clonotype occurred many times. The rearrangement uses TRBV9 and TRBJ2-3; perhaps D is TRBD1 or TRBD2 (5 bases each). V lost 4 bases to trimming and J lost 6 bases, with 24 bases between them. Germline V gives CDR1 SGDLS, CDR2 YYNGEE. CDR3 length equals 17 residues. CDR3 nucleotides: TGTGCCAGCAGCTCAGAGGGGCAGCCTCGCTGGACGGATACGCAGTATTTT. This sequence encodes CASSSEGQPRWTDTQYF. Full variable domain (rest looked up from reference TRBV9 and TRBJ2-3): DSGVTQTPKHLITATGQRVTLRCSPRSGDLSVYWYQQSLDQGLQFLIQYYNGEERAKGNILERFSAQQFPDLHSELNLSSLELGDSALYFCASSSEGQPRWTDTQYFGPGTRLTVL.

CDR3 sequence (DNA): TGTGCCAGCGGCTCCCCGGTCGGCGGGCGACCATTGCAAGAGACCCAGTACTTC. Encoded protein: CASGSPVGGRPLQETQYF. This chain uses TRBV11-1 with TRBJ2-5; D might be TRBD2 (5 bases). There are 18 residues in the CDR3. The V end lost 8 bases, the J end lost 2 bases, and 27 bases lay between the germline ends. The V gene's germline CDR1 is SGHAT and CDR2 FQDESV (reference sequence).

This clonotype was detected ten times or more. The J gene is TRBJ2-7, the V gene TRBV27; 10 nucleotides match TRBD1. Germline V gives CDR1 MNHEY, CDR2 SMNVEV (reference sequence). The V gene end was trimmed by 6 bases and the J gene end by 4 bases; junction bases not matched to a gene: 6. This CDR3 contains 14 residues. CDR3 nucleotides: TGTGCCAGCAGAAGGACAGGGGGTAGGTACGAGCAGTACTTC. This encodes CASRRTGGRYEQYF.

This clonotype was observed a few times. This chain's CDR3 is CASSLELGTGNTGELFF. DNA for the CDR3: TGTGCCAGCAGCTTAGAGTTAGGGACAGGGAACACCGGGGAGCTGTTTTTT. The chain combines TRBV7-6 with TRBJ2-2, with 8 positions matching TRBD1. After removal of 1 base from V and 1 base from J, the junction contained 5 bases not matched to a gene. Per the germline V gene, CDR1 is SGHVS and CDR2 is FNYEAQ. The CDR3 contains 17 residues.

In this sample, this clonotype turned up many times. V usage is TRBV6-1 and J usage is TRBJ2-7; the D gene is possibly TRBD2 (7 bases). The CDR3 has 14 amino acids. Germline V CDR1 and CDR2: MNHNS, SASEGT. Trimming took 1 base from V and 2 from J, leaving 9 bases between them. The CDR3 DNA reads TGTGCCAGCAGTGAAGGAGGGGGGGCCTACGAGCAGTACTTC. This translates into CASSEGGGAYEQYF.

This clonotype was counted at least ten times. The chain uses TRBV7-9 and TRBJ2-7, with D unclear. This CDR3 comprises 12 residues. Germline values: CDR1 SEHNR, CDR2 FQNEAQ (reference sequence). V was cut by 5 bases and J by 3 bases, with 8 bases left in between. The chain's CDR3 is CASSPTHYEQYF. CDR3 in DNA: TGTGCCAGCAGCCCCACCCACTACGAGCAGTACTTC. Filled out from reference TRBV7-9 and TRBJ2-7, the complete variable domain reads DTGVSQNPRHKITKRGQNVTFRCDPISEHNRLYWYRQTLGQGPEFLTYFQNEAQLEKSRLLSDRFSAERPKGSFSTLEIQRTEQGDSAMYLCASSPTHYEQYFGPGTRLTVT.

This clonotype occurred many times. V gene TRBV5-1 combines with J gene TRBJ2-2, with 7 nucleotides matching TRBD1. The CDR3 runs 15 residues. CDR1 and CDR2 (germline): SGHRS, YFSETQ. With 4 bases clipped from V and 2 bases from J, the junction kept 5 bases outside the gene matches. The CDR3 coding sequence is TGCGCCAGCAGCCGGGGACAGCTAAACACCGGGGAGCTGTTTTTT. Translating it yields CASSRGQLNTGELFF.

The sample holds a few counts of this clonotype. The rearrangement links TRBV20-1 to TRBJ2-1, with TRBD2 matching over 9 bases. CDR3 length: 17 residues. CDR1 DFQATT and CDR2 SNEGSKA come from the germline V gene (reference sequence). The CDR3 protein is CSVTSGLALPSYNEQFF. The CDR3 region has the DNA TGCAGCGTTACCTCAGGACTAGCGCTTCCTTCCTACAATGAGCAGTTCTTC.

This clonotype was seen many times. This rearrangement joins TRBV4-1 to TRBJ2-2; no reliable D call. This CDR3 is built from 13 residues. CDR1 is MGHRA and CDR2 is YSYEKL in the germline V gene. V lost 5 bases, J lost 4 bases, and 8 bases lay in between. CDR3 DNA sequence: TGCGCCAGCAGCGACGGCCTCACCGGGGAGCTGTTTTTT. Protein product: CASSDGLTGELFF.

This clonotype was detected ten times or more. The chain carries TRBV20-1 and TRBJ2-7; D is perhaps TRBD2 (5 bases). The CDR3 runs to 12 residues. Trimming removed 7 bases from V and 4 bases from J, with 14 bases in between. Germline CDR1 DFQATT, CDR2 SNEGSKA (reference sequence). The CDR3 coding sequence is TGCAGTGTCAACTGGCGGGCTTACGAGCAGTACTTC. This translates into CSVNWRAYEQYF.

This clonotype was detected ten times or more. The CDR3 sequence is CASSFGAPNTEAFF. The CDR3, as DNA: TGTGCCAGCAGTTTTGGGGCCCCGAACACTGAAGCTTTCTTT. This rearrangement joins TRBV12-3 or TRBV12-4 to TRBJ1-1; D might be TRBD1 (5 bases). V was trimmed by 3 bases and J by 1 base, leaving 9 bases between them. This CDR3 is built from 14 residues.

The sample holds many counts of this clonotype. The chain combines TRBV11-2 with TRBJ1-2; no reliable D call. Between the trimmed V and J ends, which lost 0 bases and 5 bases, there was a span of 7 bases. CDR3 length: 13 amino acids. CDR1 is SGHAT, CDR2 FQNNGV, per germline. The CDR3 is CASSLDSSYGYTF. In nucleotides, the CDR3 is TGTGCCAGCAGCTTAGATAGTTCATATGGCTACACCTTC.

Of note for this clonotype: An end of the junction differs from the germline gene, which may be a read error. The chain recombines TRBV7-7 with TRBJ2-5; 8 positions match TRBD2. The length of the CDR3 is 15 residues. The germline CDR1 and CDR2 sequences are SSHAT and FNYEAQ (reference sequence). CDR3 loop: CASSSAGTRGETQYF. CDR3 sequence (DNA): TGTGCTAGCAGCTCAGCCGGGACTAGAGGCGAGACCCAGTACTTC.